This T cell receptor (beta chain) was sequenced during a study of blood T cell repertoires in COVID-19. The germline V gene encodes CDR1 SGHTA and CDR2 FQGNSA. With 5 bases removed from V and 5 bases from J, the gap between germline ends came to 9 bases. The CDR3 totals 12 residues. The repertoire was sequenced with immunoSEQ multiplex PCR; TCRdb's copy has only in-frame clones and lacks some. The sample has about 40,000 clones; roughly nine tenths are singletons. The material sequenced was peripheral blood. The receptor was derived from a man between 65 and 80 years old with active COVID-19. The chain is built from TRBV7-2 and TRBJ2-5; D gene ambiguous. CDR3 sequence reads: CASSAPGETQYF. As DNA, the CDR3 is TGTGCCAGCAGCGCCCCGGGTGAGACCCAGTACTTC.